The clone carrying this TCR beta chain is labeled medium-sized (0.01 to 0.1%). Its antigen is not known. The data stem from a study of T cells in localized non-small cell lung cancer. Study-wide points: Those with higher blood T cell density had longer overall survival. Turning up in adjacent lung were a median roughly 60 of the top 100 tumor clones. Owing to sequencing of a solitary tumor region, heterogeneity cannot be discounted. Uninvolved adjacent lung showed higher T cell clonality than tumor.

The method was immunoSEQ multiplex PCR; TCRdb's version includes in-frame clones alone and lacks a portion of them. The table lists around 2,000 clones, 20% to 25% of them singletons. CDR1 SGHNT and CDR2 YENEEA come from the germline V gene. V was pared by 3 bases and J by 6 bases, with 14 bases between. This CDR3 contains 14 residues. The sequence was collected from a woman aged 35 to 75 with stage I lung adenocarcinoma. Material: normal lung tissue next to the tumor, obtained before any cancer treatment. This sequence joins TRBV11-3 and TRBJ1-1; D unclear. The CDR3 reads CASSLWESIPEAFF. The CDR3 DNA is TGTGCCAGCAGCTTGTGGGAAAGTATTCCTGAAGCTTTCTTT.